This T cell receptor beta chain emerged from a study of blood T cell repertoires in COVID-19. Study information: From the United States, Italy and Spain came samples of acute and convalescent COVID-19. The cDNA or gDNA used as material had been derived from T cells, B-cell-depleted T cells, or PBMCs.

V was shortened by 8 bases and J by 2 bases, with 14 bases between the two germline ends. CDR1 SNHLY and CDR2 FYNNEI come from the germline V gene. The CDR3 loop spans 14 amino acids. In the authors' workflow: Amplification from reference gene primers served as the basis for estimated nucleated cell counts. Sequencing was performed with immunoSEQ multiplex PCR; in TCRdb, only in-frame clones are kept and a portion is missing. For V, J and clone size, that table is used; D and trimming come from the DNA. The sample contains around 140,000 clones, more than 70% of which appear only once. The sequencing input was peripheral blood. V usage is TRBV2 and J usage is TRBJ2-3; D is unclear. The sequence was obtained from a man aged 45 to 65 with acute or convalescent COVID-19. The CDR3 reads CASGSRQVTDTQYF. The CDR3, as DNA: TGTGCCAGCGGTTCCAGACAAGTCACAGATACGCAGTATTTT.